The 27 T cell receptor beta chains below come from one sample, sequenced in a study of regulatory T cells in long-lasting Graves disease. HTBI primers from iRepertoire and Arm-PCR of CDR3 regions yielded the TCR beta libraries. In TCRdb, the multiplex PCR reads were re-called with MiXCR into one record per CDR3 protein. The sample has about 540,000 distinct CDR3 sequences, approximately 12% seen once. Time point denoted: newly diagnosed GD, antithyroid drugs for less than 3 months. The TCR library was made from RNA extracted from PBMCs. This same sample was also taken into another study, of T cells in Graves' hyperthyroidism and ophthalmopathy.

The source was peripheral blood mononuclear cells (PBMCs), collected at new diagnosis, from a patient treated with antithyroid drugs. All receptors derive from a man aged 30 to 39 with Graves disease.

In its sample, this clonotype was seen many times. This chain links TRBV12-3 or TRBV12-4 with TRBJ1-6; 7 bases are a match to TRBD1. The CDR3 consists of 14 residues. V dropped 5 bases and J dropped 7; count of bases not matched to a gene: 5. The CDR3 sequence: CASSLTGSNSPLHF. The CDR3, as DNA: TGTGCCAGCAGTCTGACAGGGTCGAATTCACCCCTCCACTTT.

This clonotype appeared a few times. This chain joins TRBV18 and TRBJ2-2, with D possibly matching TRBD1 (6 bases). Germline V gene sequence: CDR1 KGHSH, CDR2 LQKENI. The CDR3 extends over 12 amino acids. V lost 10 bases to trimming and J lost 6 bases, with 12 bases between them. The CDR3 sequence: CATTNRAGELFF. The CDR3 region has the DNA TGTGCCACCACTAACAGGGCCGGGGAGCTGTTTTTT. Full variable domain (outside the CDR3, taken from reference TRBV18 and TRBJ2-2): NAGVMQNPRHLVRRRGQEARLRCSPMKGHSHVYWYRQLPEEGLKFMVYLQKENIIDESGMPKERFSAEFPKEGPSILRIQQVVRGDSAAYFCATTNRAGELFFGEGSRLTVL.

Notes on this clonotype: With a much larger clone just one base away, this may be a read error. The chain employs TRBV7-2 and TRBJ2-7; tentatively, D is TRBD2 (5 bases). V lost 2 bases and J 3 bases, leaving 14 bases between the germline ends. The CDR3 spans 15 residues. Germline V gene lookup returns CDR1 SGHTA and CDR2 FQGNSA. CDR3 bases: TGTGCCAGCAGCTTACGGCCAGCGGTGGACTACGAGCAGTACTTC. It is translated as CASSLRPAVDYEQYF.

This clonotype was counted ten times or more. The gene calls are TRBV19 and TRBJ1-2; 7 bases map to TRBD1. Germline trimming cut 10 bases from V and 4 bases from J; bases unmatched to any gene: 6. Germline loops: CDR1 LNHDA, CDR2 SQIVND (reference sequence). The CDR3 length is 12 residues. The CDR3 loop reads CATETGPYGYTF. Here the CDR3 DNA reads TGTGCCACCGAGACAGGGCCCTATGGCTACACCTTC.

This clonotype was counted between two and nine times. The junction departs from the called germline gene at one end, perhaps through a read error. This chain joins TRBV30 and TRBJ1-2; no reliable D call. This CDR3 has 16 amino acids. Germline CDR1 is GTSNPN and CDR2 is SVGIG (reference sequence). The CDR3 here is CAWSTSAGSRNYGHTF. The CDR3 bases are TGTGCCTGGTCGACTAGTGCGGGGTCCAGGAACTATGGCCACACCTTC.

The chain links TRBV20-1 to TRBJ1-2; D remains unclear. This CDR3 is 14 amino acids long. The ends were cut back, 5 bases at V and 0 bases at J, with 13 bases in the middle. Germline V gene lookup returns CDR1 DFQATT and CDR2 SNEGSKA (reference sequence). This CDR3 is CSASTGVSNYGYTF. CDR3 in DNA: TGCAGTGCTTCGACCGGGGTCTCTAACTATGGCTACACCTTC.

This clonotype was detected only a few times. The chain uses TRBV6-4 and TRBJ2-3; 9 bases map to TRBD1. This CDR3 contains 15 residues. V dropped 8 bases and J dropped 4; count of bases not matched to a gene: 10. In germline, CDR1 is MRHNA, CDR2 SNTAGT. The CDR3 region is CASSPSGQGPDTQYF. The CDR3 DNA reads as TGTGCCAGCTCACCCTCGGGACAGGGACCAGATACGCAGTATTTT.

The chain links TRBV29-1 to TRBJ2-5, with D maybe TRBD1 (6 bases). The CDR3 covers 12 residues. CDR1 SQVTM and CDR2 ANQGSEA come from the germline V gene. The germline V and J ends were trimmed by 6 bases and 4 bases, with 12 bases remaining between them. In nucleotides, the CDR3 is TGCAGCGTCGCCCCCAGGGGAGAGACCCAGTACTTC. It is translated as CSVAPRGETQYF.

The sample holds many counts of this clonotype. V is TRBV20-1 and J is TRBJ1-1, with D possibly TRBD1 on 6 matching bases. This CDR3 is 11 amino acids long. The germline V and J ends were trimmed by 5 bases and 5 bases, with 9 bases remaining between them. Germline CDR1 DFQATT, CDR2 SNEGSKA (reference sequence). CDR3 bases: TGCAGTGCTCACACAGGGACTGAAGCTTTCTTT. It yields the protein CSAHTGTEAFF.

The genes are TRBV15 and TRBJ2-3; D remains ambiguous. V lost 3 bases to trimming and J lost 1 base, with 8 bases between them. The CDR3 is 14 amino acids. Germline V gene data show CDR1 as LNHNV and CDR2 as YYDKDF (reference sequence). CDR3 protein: CATSRSGGTDTQYF. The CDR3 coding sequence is TGTGCCACCAGCAGGAGTGGGGGCACAGATACGCAGTATTTT.

The CDR3 spells CSASGVGGETQYF. CDR3 sequence (DNA): TGCAGTGCTAGTGGCGTTGGGGGAGAGACCCAGTACTTC. V gene TRBV20-1 combines with J gene TRBJ2-5; D is perhaps TRBD1 or TRBD2 (5 bases each). CDR3 size: 13 residues. V lost 3 bases and J lost 4, with 12 bases in between. The germline CDR1 and CDR2 sequences are DFQATT and SNEGSKA (reference sequence).

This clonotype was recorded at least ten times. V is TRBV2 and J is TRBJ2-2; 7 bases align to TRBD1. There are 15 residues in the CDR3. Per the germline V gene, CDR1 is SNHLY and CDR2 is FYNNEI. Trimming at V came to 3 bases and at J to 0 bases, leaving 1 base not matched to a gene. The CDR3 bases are TGTGCCAGCAGTGATCAGGGGGCGAACACCGGGGAGCTGTTTTTT. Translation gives CASSDQGANTGELFF. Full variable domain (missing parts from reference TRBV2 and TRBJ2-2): EPEVTQTPSHQVTQMGQEVILRCVPISNHLYFYWYRQILGQKVEFLVSFYNNEISEKSEIFDDQFSVERPDGSNFTLKIRSTKLEDSAMYFCASSDQGANTGELFFGEGSRLTVL.

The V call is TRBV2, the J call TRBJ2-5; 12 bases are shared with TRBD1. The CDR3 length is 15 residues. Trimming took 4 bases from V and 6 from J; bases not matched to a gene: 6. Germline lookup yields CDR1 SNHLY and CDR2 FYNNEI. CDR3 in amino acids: CASSGGQGARKTQYF. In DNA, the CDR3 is TGTGCCAGCAGTGGGGGACAGGGGGCTCGGAAGACCCAGTACTTC.

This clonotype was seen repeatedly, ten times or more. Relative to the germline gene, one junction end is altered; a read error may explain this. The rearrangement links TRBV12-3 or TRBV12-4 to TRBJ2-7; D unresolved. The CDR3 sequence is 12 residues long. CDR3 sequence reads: CASSLHASTPSF. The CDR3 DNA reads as TGTGCCAGCAGCCTCCACGCCAGCACGCCTTCCTTC.

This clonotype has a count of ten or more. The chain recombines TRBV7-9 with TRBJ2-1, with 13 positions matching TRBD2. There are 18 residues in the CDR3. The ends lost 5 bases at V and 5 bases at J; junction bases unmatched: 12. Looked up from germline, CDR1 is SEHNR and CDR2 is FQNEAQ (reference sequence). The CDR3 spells CASSGLTSGRAQDNEQFF. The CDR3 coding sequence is TGTGCCAGCAGCGGCTTAACTAGCGGGAGGGCCCAGGACAATGAGCAGTTCTTC.

This CDR3 reads CASSGASGSPYEQYF. The CDR3 DNA reads TGTGCCAGCAGTGGAGCGAGCGGGAGCCCGTACGAGCAGTACTTC. The chain carries TRBV6-2 or TRBV6-3 and TRBJ2-7, with 8 bases that match TRBD2. This CDR3 has 15 amino acids. Trimming removed 5 bases from V and 4 bases from J; junction bases left unmatched: 10. The germline V gene encodes CDR1 MNHEY and CDR2 SVGEGT.

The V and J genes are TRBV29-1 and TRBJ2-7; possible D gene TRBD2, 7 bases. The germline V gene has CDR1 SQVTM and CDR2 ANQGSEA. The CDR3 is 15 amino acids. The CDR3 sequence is CSVLGGTTYSYEQYF. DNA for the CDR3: TGCAGTGTCCTCGGGGGGACAACTTACTCCTACGAGCAGTACTTC.

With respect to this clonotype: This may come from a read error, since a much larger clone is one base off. The CDR3 DNA follows: TGTGCCAGCAGTGCGGAGGGTGAGCAGTTCTTC. Encoded protein: CASSAEGEQFF. The rearrangement uses TRBV6-1 and TRBJ2-1; D may be TRBD2 (6 bases). The CDR3 spans 11 residues. The ends were cut back, 4 bases at V and 9 bases at J, with 7 bases in the middle. Germline CDR1 is MNHNS and CDR2 is SASEGT.

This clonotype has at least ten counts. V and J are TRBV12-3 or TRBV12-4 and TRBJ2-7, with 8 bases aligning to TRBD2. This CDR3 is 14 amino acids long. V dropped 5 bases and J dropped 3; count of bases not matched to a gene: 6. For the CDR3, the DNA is TGTGCCAGCAGTCTCAGCGGGAGTAGCTACGAGCAGTACTTC. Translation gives CASSLSGSSYEQYF.

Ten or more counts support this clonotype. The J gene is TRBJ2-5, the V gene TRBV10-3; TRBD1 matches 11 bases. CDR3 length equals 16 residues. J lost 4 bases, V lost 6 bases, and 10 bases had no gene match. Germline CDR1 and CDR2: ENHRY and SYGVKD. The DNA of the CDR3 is TGTGCCATCAGCGTGTCCGGGACAGGGGGTGGAGAGACCCAGTACTTC. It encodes CAISVSGTGGGETQYF.

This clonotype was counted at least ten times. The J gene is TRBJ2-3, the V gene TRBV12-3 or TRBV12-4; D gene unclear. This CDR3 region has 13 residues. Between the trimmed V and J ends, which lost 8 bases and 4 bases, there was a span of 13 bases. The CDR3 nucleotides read TGTGCCAGCGGCGTCCTTAGGGCAGATACGCAGTATTTT. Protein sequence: CASGVLRADTQYF.

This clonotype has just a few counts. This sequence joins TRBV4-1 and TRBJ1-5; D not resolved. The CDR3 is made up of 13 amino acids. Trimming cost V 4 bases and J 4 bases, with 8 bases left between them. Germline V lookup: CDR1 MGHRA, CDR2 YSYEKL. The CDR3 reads CASSLTQNQPQHF. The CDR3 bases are TGCGCCAGCAGCCTGACCCAAAATCAGCCCCAGCATTTT.

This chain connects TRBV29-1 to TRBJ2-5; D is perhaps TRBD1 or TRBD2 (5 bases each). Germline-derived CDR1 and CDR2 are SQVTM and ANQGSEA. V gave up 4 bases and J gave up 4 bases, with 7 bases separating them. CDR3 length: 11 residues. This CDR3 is CSVAGGETQYF. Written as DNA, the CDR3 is TGCAGCGTTGCTGGGGGAGAGACCCAGTACTTC.

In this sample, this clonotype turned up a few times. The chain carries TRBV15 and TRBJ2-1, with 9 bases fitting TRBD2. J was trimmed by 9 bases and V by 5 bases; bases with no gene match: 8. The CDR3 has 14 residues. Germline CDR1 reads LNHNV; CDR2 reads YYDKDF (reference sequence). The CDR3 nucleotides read TGTGCCACCAGCGTCCGAGCGGGAGGCCCTGAGCAGTTCTTC. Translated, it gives CATSVRAGGPEQFF.

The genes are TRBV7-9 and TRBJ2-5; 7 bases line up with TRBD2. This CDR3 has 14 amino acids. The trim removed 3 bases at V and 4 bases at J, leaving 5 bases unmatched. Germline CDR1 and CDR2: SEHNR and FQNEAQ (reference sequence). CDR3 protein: CASSFVGGPETQYF. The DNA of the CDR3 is TGTGCCAGCAGCTTCGTGGGAGGGCCAGAGACCCAGTACTTC.

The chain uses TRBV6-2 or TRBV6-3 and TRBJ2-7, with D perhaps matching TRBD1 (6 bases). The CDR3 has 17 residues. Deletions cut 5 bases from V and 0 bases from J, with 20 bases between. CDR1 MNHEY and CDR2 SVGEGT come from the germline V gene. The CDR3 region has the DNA TGTGCCAGCAGTCGACAGGTAACCTCTCCCTCCTCCTACGAGCAGTACTTC. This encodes CASSRQVTSPSSYEQYF.

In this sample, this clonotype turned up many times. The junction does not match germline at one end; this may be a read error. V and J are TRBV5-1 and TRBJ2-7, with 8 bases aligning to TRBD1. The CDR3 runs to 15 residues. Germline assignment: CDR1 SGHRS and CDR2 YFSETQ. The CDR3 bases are TGCGCCAGCAGCCCGACCCGGGACAGGACCTACAAGCAGTACTTC. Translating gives CASSPTRDRTYKQYF.